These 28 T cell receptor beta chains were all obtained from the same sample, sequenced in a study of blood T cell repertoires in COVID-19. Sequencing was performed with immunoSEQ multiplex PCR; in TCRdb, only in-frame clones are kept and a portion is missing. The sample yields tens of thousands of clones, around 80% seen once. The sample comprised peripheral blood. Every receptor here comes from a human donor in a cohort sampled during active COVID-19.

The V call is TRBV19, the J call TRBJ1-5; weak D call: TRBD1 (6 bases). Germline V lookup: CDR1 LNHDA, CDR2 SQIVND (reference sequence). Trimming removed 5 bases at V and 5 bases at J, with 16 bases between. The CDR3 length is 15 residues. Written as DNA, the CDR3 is TGTGCCAGTAGTGATCCTGACAGGAGGTATCAGCCCCAGCATTTT. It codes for CASSDPDRRYQPQHF.

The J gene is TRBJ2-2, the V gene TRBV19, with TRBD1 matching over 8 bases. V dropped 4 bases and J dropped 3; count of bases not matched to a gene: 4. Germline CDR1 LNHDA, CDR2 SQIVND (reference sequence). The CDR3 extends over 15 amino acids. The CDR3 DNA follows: TGTGCCAGTAGTAGGACAGGGCTTGACACCGGGGAGCTGTTTTTT. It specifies CASSRTGLDTGELFF.

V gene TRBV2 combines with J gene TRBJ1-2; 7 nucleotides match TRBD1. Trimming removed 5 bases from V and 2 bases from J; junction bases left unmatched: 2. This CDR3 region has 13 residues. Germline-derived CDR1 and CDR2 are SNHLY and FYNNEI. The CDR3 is CASSRQGNYGYTF. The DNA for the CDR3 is TGTGCCAGCAGTAGACAGGGCAACTATGGCTACACCTTC.

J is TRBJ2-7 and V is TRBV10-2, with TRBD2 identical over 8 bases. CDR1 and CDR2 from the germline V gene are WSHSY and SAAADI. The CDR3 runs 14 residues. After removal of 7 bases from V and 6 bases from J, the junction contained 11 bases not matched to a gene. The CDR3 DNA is TGCGCCAGCATGAACCGGGGGGGCCGATCCGAGCAGTACTTC. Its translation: CASMNRGGRSEQYF.

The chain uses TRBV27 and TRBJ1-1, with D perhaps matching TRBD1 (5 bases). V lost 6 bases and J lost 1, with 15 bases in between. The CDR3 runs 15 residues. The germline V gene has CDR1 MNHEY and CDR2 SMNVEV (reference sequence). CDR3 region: CASRPASGANTEAFF. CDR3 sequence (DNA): TGTGCCAGCAGACCGGCGTCTGGGGCGAACACTGAAGCTTTCTTT.

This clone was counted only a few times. The CDR3 region is CASSEVAGNQPQHF. The DNA for the CDR3 is TGTGCCAGCAGTGAAGTTGCGGGGAATCAGCCCCAGCATTTT. The chain joins TRBV6-1 to TRBJ1-5; D unresolved. The CDR3 sequence is 14 residues long. Germline assignment: CDR1 MNHNS and CDR2 SASEGT. Trimming took 1 base from V and 4 from J, leaving 8 bases between them.

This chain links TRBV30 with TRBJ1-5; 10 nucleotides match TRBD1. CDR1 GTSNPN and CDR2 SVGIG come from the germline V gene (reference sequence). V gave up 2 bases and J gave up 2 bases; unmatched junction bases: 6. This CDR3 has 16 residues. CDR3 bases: TGTGCCTGGAGTCCGACAGGGGGCCTGGGCAATCAGCCCCAGCATTTT. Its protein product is CAWSPTGGLGNQPQHF.

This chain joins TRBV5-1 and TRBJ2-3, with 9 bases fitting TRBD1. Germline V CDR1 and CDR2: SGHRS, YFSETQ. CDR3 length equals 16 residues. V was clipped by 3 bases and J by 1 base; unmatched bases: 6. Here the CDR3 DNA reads TGCGCCAGCAGCTCGGACAGGGGAAGTGGCACAGATACGCAGTATTTT. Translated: CASSSDRGSGTDTQYF.

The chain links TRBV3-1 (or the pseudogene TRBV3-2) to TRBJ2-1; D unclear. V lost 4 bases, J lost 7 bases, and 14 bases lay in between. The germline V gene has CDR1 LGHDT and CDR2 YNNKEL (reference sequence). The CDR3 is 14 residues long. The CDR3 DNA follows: TGTGCCAGCAGCCTTCAAATTGGCTCGAATGAGCAGTTCTTC. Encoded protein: CASSLQIGSNEQFF.

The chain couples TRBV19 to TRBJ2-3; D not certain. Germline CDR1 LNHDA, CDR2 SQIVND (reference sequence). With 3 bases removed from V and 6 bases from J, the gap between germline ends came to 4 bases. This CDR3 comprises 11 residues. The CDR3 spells CASSILDTQYF. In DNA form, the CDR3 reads TGTGCCAGTAGTATCCTCGATACGCAGTATTTT.

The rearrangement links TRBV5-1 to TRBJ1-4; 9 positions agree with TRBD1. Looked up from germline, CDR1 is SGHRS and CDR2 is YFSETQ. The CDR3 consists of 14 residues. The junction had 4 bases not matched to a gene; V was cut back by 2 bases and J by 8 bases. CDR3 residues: CASSFGTGREKLFF. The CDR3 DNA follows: TGCGCCAGCAGCTTCGGGACAGGGCGCGAAAAACTGTTTTTT.

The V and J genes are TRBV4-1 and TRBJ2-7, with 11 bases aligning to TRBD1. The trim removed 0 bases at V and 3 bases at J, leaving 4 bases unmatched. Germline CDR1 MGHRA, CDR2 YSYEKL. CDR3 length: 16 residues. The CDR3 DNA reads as TGCGCCAGCAGCCAAGAATGGACAGGGGGCTTCTACGAGCAGTACTTC. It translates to CASSQEWTGGFYEQYF.

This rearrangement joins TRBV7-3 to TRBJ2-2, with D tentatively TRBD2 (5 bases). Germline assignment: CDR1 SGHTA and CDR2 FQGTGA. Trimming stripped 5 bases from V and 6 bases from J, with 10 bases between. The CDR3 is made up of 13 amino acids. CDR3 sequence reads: CASSPRVSGELFF. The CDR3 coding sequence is TGTGCCAGCAGCCCGAGGGTTTCCGGGGAGCTGTTTTTT.

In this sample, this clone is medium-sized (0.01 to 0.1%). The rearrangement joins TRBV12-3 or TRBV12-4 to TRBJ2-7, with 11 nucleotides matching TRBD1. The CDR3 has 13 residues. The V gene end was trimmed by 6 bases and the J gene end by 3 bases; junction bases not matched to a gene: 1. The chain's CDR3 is CASRGQGDYEQYF. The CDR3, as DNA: TGTGCCAGCAGGGGACAGGGGGACTACGAGCAGTACTTC.

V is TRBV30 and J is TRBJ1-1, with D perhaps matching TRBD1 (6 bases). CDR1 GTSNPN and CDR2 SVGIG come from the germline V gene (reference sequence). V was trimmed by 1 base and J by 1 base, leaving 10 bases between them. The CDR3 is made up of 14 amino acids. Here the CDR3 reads CAWSADSSNTEAFF. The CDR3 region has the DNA TGTGCCTGGAGTGCGGACAGCTCGAACACTGAAGCTTTCTTT.

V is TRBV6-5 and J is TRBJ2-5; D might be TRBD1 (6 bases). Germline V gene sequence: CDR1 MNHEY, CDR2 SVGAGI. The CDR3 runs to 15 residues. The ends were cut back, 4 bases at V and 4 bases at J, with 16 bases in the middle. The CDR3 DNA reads TGTGCCAGCAGTTCCACAGGGAGTGTGTCAGAGACCCAGTACTTC. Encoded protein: CASSSTGSVSETQYF.

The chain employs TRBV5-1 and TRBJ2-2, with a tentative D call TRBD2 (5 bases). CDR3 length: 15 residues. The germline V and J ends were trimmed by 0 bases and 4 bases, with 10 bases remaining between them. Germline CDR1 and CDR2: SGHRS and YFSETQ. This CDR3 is CASSLGLYSTGELFF. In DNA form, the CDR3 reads TGCGCCAGCAGCTTGGGACTATACTCCACCGGGGAGCTGTTTTTT.

CDR3 sequence (DNA): TGTGCCAGCCACCTCGTAGGGGGGGGTACAGATACGCAGTATTTT. Its translation: CASHLVGGGTDTQYF. J is TRBJ2-3 and V is TRBV11-2; D might be TRBD2 (7 bases). The CDR3 is 15 residues long. Germline values: CDR1 SGHAT, CDR2 FQNNGV. The germline V and J ends were trimmed by 8 bases and 3 bases, with 18 bases remaining between them. Based on the CDR3 plus reference TRBV11-2 and TRBJ2-3, the full variable domain is EAGVAQSPRYKIIEKRQSVAFWCNPISGHATLYWYQQILGQGPKLLIQFQNNGVVDDSQLPKDRFSAERLKGVDSTLKIQPAKLEDSAVYLCASHLVGGGTDTQYFGPGTRLTVL.

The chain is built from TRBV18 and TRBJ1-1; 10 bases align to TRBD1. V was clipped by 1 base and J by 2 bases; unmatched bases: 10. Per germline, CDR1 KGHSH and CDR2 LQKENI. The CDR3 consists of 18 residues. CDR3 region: CASSPLSIRQGANTEAFF. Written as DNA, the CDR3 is TGTGCCAGCTCACCACTTTCCATTCGACAGGGGGCAAACACTGAAGCTTTCTTT.

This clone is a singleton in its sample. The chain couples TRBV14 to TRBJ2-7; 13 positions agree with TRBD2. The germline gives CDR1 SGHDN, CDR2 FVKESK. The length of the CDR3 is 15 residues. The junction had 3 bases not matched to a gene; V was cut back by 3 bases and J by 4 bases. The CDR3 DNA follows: TGTGCCAGCAGCCAGTGGACTAGCGGGGGTTACGAGCAGTACTTC. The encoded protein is CASSQWTSGGYEQYF.

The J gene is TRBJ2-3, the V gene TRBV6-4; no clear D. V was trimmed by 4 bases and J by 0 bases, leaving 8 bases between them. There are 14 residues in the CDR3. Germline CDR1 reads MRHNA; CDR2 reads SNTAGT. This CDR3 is CASSVGASTDTQYF. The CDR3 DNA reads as TGTGCCAGCAGTGTGGGCGCCAGCACAGATACGCAGTATTTT.

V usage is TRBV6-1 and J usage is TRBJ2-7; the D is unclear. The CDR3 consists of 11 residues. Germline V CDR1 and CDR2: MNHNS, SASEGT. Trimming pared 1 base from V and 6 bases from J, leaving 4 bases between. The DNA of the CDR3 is TGTGCCAGCAGTGAAGTAGCCGAGCAGTACTTC. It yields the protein CASSEVAEQYF.

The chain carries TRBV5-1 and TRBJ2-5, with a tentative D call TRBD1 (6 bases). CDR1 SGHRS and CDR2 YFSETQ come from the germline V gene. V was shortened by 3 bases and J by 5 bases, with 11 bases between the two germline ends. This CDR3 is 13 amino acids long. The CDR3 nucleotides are TGCGCCAGCAGCTCAGGACAGACCGAGACCCAGTACTTC. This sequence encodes CASSSGQTETQYF.

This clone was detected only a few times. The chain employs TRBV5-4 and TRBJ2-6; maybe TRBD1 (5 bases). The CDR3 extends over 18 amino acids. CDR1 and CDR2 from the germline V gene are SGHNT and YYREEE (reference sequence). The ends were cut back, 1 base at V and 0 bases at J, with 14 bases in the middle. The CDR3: CASSLMETESSGANVLTF. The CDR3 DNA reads TGTGCCAGCAGCTTGATGGAGACAGAAAGCTCTGGGGCCAACGTCCTGACTTTC.

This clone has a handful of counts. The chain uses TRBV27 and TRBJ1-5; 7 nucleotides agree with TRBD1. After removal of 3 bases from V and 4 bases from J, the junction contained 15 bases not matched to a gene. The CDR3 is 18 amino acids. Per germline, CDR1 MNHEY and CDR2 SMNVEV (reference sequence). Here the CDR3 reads CASSFRQGDVASNQPQHF. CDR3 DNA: TGTGCCAGCAGTTTTCGGCAGGGGGACGTAGCGTCTAATCAGCCCCAGCATTTT.

The CDR3 DNA reads as TGTGTCAGAAGCTCGGGTCAGACAGGGATAAAAACTAATGAAAAACTGTTTTTT. Protein product: CVRSSGQTGIKTNEKLFF. The J gene is TRBJ1-4, the V gene TRBV7-5; the listed D gene, TRBD1, was not tested against the DNA. TRBV7-5 is termed a pseudogene. This CDR3 contains 18 residues.

The CDR3 is CASSIMGQGFSYGYTF. Written as DNA, the CDR3 is TGTGCCAGTAGTATCATGGGACAGGGGTTTTCCTATGGCTACACCTTC. The V call is TRBV19, the J call TRBJ1-2; 10 bases agree with TRBD1. Germline CDR1 LNHDA, CDR2 SQIVND (reference sequence). V shed 3 bases, J shed 4 bases, and the junction held 8 bases outside the gene matches. The CDR3 is 16 amino acids.

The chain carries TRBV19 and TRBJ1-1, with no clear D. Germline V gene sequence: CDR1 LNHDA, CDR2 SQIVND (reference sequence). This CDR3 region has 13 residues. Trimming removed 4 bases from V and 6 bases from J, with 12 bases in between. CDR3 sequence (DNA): TGTGCCAGTAGTAGGCAGGCCGGGGCTGAAGCTTTCTTT. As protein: CASSRQAGAEAFF.